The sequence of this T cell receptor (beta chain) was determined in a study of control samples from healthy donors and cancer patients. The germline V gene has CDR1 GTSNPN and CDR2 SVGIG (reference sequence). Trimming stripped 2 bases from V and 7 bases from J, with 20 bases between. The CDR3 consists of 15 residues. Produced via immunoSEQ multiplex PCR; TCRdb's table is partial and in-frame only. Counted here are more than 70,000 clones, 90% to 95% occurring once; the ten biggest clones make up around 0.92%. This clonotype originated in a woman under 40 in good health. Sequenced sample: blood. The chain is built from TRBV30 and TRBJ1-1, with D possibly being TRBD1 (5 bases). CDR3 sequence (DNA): TGTGCCTGGAGTTTACGGACGCCCATCCAGGGTGAAGCTTTCTTT. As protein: CAWSLRTPIQGEAFF. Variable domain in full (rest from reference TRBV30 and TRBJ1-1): SQTIHQWPATLVQPVGSPLSLECTVEGTSNPNLYWYRQAAGRGLQLLFYSVGIGQISSEVPQNLSASRPQDRQFILSSKKLLLSDSGFYLCAWSLRTPIQGEAFFGQGTRLTVV.